This T cell receptor beta chain was observed in a study of blood T cell repertoires in COVID-19. The CDR3 contains 15 residues. Per germline, CDR1 DFQATT and CDR2 SNEGSKA (reference sequence). Trimming left V 3 bases short and J 7 bases short, with 21 bases between. The protocol was immunoSEQ multiplex PCR, while the TCRdb copy is restricted to in-frame clones and leaves out a portion. This sample yields 160,000 or so clones, of which about 86% are seen a single time; 3.5% to 4.5% belongs to the top ten. V and J are TRBV20-1 and TRBJ1-2; D call uncertain. The sequenced material came from peripheral blood. The sequence came from a woman aged 70-85 years with acute or convalescent COVID-19. The CDR3 DNA sequence: TGCAGTGCTAGTCAATCCTCTTTCAATCCGGGTGGCTACACCTTC. Amino acids: CSASQSSFNPGGYTF.